This TCR beta chain stems from a study of T-cell memory formation after mild COVID-19. Study findings and constraints: Whereas later expanders leaned CD4+, clones contracting day 15 to 85 showed a balanced CD4/CD8 makeup.

Comment on this clonotype: Its antigen remains unidentified.

V lost 0 bases to trimming and J lost 10 bases, with 10 bases between them. This CDR3 has 14 amino acids. Each CDR3 protein gets one entry after TCRdb re-called the 5' RACE reads with MiXCR. Among some 300,000 distinct CDR3 sequences listed, approximately 22% were seen once. The chain combines TRBV23-1 with TRBJ1-6, with a tentative D call TRBD1 (6 bases). TRBV23-1 is an open reading frame, and its role is uncertain. Sequenced sample: PBMCs or a T cell subset sorted from them (not recorded which). The TCR was taken from a man in his late teens or twenties who had mild COVID-19 (a few samples of this study predate the infection). Cell type and time point are not known. The CDR3 DNA follows: TGCGCCAGCAGTCAATCTAGGGGGAACTCACCCCTCCACTTT. Translation gives CASSQSRGNSPLHF.